The 30 T cell receptor beta chains reported below all come from one sample, sequenced in a study of tumor-infiltrating lymphocytes in primary liver carcinoma. A constant-region primer primed TCR beta cDNA synthesis from about 0.55 ug of total RNA. Employing slightly modified ARM-PCR, three nested multiplex PCR rounds were run, and these gave rise to the TCR beta libraries. Two initial PCR rounds of roughly 10 cycles each paired TRBV1-TRBV30 forward primers with a C-beta reverse primer. MiXCR, run by TCRdb on the multiplex PCR reads, gives a single entry per CDR3 protein. The sample has tens of thousands of distinct CDR3 sequences; about three quarters are singletons. Total RNA and DNA came together from roughly 20-30 mg of bulk tissue without cell sorting. The sample comprised liver tumor tissue from sampling region 1. The subset is: tumor region T1, superior pole. The receptors here all came from a man aged 40-49 years with primary liver carcinoma and hepatitis B virus infection.

This chain uses TRBV6-2 or TRBV6-3 with TRBJ2-1; D perhaps matches TRBD1 (6 bases). Trimming cost V 7 bases and J 10 bases, with 17 bases left between them. CDR1 and CDR2 (germline): MNHEY, SVGEGT. This CDR3 region has 13 residues. The CDR3, as DNA: TGTGCCAGCACCGGGCAGGGGATCAACGAGCAGTTCTTC. Amino acid sequence: CASTGQGINEQFF.

This clonotype was observed a few times. This may be a read error: a much more frequent sequence differs by one nucleotide. V gene TRBV5-1 combines with J gene TRBJ2-7; 8 positions match TRBD2. Germline CDR1 reads SGHRS; CDR2 reads YFSETQ. CDR3 length: 14 residues. The CDR3 loop reads CASSLAGGMDERYF. CDR3 nucleotide sequence: TGCGCCAGCAGCTTGGCGGGAGGGATGGACGAGCGGTACTTC.

This clonotype is a singleton in its sample. At one end, the junction sequence differs from germline, possibly due to a read error. The chain uses TRBV14 and TRBJ2-1; 8 positions agree with TRBD1. Per the germline V gene, CDR1 is SGHDN and CDR2 is FVKESK. The CDR3 consists of 18 residues. The CDR3, as DNA: TGTACCAGCAACCCCTTCCTGGACAGGGTGGAACGGTACGGTGAGCAGTTCTTC. This translates into CTSNPFLDRVERYGEQFF.

This clonotype showed up just a few times. It may be a read error: a sequence one base away is much more abundant. The conserved phenylalanine or tryptophan is not found at the CDR3 terminus, so this likely reflects a read error. The gene calls are TRBV29-1 and TRBJ1-1; unclear D gene. Germline CDR1 SQVTM, CDR2 ANQGSEA. The germline V and J ends were trimmed by 1 base and 11 bases, with 17 bases remaining between them. This CDR3 is 13 amino acids long. In DNA, the CDR3 is TGCAGCGTTGAAGGGTTTGGTCTTAACATCGCTTTCCTT. It codes for CSVEGFGLNIAFL.

A word on this clonotype: This clone may be a read error of a much larger clone one base away. J is TRBJ2-3 and V is TRBV29-1; 8 bases line up with TRBD2. CDR1 SQVTM and CDR2 ANQGSEA come from the germline V gene. Trimming cost V 8 bases and J 6 bases; bases outside gene matches: 13. The CDR3 runs 14 residues. CDR3 loop: CSIFKRESWDTQYF. The DNA for the CDR3 is TGCAGCATTTTTAAGCGGGAGAGCTGGGATACGCAGTATTTT.

Worth noting for this clonotype: Its ends do not fully match the called genes, so a read error is possible. The CDR3 loop is CSVAGGGCTEAFF. As DNA, the CDR3 is TGCAGCGTCGCCGGGGGAGGGTGCACTGAAGCCTTCTTT. The J gene is TRBJ1-1, the V gene TRBV29-1; D may be TRBD1 (5 bases). The CDR3 is made up of 13 amino acids. Germline V gene sequence: CDR1 SQVTM, CDR2 ANQGSEA.

The rearrangement links TRBV4-2 to TRBJ1-5; D not resolved. Trimming removed 4 bases at V and 3 bases at J, with 13 bases between. From germline, CDR1 is LGHNA and CDR2 YNFKEQ. This CDR3 has 15 residues. CDR3: CASSPGVGDNQPQHF. CDR3 sequence (DNA): TGTGCCAGCAGCCCTGGGGTGGGTGACAATCAGCCCCAGCATTTT.

On this clonotype itself: With a much larger clone just one base away, this may be a read error. The genes are TRBV7-3 and TRBJ2-3, with 10 bases that match TRBD2. The CDR3 loop spans 15 amino acids. Germline V lookup: CDR1 SGHTA, CDR2 FQGTGA. The chain's CDR3 is CACSLSSGSSDTQYF. CDR3 nucleotide sequence: TGTGCCTGCAGCTTATCTAGCGGGAGTAGTGATACGCAGTATTTT.

Of note for this clonotype: Germline and junction disagree at one end, which may indicate a read error. The chain combines TRBV29-1 with TRBJ2-2; 12 bases agree with TRBD2. Germline V gene data show CDR1 as SQVTM and CDR2 as ANQGSEA. This CDR3 is 17 amino acids long. For the CDR3, the DNA is TGCAGCGTTCTAGCGGGAGGGTCCGCTGCGTACAGCGGGGAGCTGCTTTTT. Its protein is CSVLAGGSAAYSGELLF.

With regard to this clonotype: One junction end disagrees with the germline gene, perhaps due to a read error. CDR3 residues: CVSSWGADNEQFF. The CDR3 nucleotides read TGTGTCAGCAGCTGGGGAGCGGATAATGAGCAGTTCTTC. The J gene is TRBJ2-1, the V gene TRBV12-3 or TRBV12-4, with D possibly being TRBD2 (5 bases). The CDR3 consists of 13 residues.

Concerning this clonotype: At one of its ends the junction is not consistent with the germline gene, which may arise from a read error. The V and J genes are TRBV4-2 and TRBJ2-3, with D possibly being TRBD2 (6 bases). The CDR3 is made up of 18 amino acids. Germline V gene sequence: CDR1 LGHNA, CDR2 YNFKEQ. CDR3 sequence: CTSSQGSFLAGGSDTQYF. The CDR3 DNA sequence: TGTACCAGCAGCCAAGGAAGCTTTCTAGCAGGAGGGTCAGATACGCAGTATTTT.

A word on this clonotype: Its ends do not fully match the called genes, so a read error is possible. The chain's CDR3 is CSSGPPQHGGTEAFF. The CDR3 bases are TGTTCCAGCGGCCCCCCACAGCATGGAGGCACTGAAGCTTTCTTT. J is TRBJ1-1 and V is TRBV11-2; unclear D gene. CDR3 size: 15 residues. Germline CDR1 and CDR2: SGHAT and FQNNGV.

As to this clonotype: Relative to the germline gene, one junction end is altered; a read error may explain this. The gene calls are TRBV4-2 and TRBJ2-2; the D gene is possibly TRBD2 (5 bases). Looked up from germline, CDR1 is LGHNA and CDR2 is YNFKEQ. This CDR3 is 15 amino acids long. CDR3 sequence reads: CASSQELGNTGELVF. CDR3 bases: TGTGCCAGCAGCCAAGAACTGGGAAACACCGGGGAGCTGGTTTTT.

About this clonotype itself: Because the CDR3 is missing its conserved closing phenylalanine or tryptophan, this is likely a read error. The rearrangement uses TRBV12-3 or TRBV12-4 and TRBJ2-7; TRBD1 agrees at 7 bases. CDR3 length equals 13 residues. The CDR3 DNA sequence: TGTGCCAGCAGACTGGGACAGTACTACGAACAGTACTCC. Amino acids: CASRLGQYYEQYS.

The V and J genes are TRBV6-5 and TRBJ2-7, with D maybe TRBD2 (6 bases). There are 14 residues in the CDR3. V was cut by 11 bases and J by 5 bases, with 22 bases left in between. Per the germline V gene, CDR1 is MNHEY and CDR2 is SVGAGI. CDR3 sequence: CAGTPLWGGDEQYF. For the CDR3, the DNA is TGTGCCGGCACCCCTCTATGGGGAGGCGACGAGCAGTACTTC.

The CDR3 DNA is TGTGCCAGCAGCCTTATCTCGGGACGGGGAAACAATGAGCAGTTCTTC. Its translation is CASSLISGRGNNEQFF. This sequence joins TRBV28 and TRBJ2-1, with D perhaps being TRBD1 or TRBD2 (5 bases each). The V end was cut by 6 bases, the J end by 5 bases, with 20 bases between. This CDR3 is 16 amino acids long. In germline, CDR1 is MDHEN, CDR2 SYDVKM.

This clonotype was detected ten times or more. V is TRBV25-1 and J is TRBJ2-7; 10 bases line up with TRBD1. Germline CDR1 is MGHDK and CDR2 is SYGVNS. Trimming removed 4 bases from V and 0 bases from J; junction bases left unmatched: 3. The CDR3 contains 15 residues. The CDR3 DNA reads TGTGCCAGCAGTGGTAGGGACAGGGGCTCCTACGAGCAGTACTTC. This gives the protein CASSGRDRGSYEQYF.

There are many counts of this clonotype. The chain carries TRBV28 and TRBJ1-1, with a tentative D call TRBD1 (6 bases). In germline, CDR1 is MDHEN, CDR2 SYDVKM. V shed 10 bases and J shed 2 bases, with 11 bases lying between them. CDR3 length equals 12 residues. The CDR3 reads CAIADRNTEAFF. The CDR3, as DNA: TGTGCCATCGCGGACAGAAACACTGAAGCTTTCTTT.

The rearrangement links TRBV6-5 to TRBJ1-5, with D possibly matching TRBD1 (5 bases). The DNA end lines up better with TRBJ2-3; the J call may be wrong. The length of the CDR3 is 15 residues. The germline gives CDR1 MNHEY, CDR2 SVGAGI. CDR3 loop: CASSPRQGPHRPQYF. The CDR3 DNA reads TGTGCCAGCAGTCCAAGGCAGGGTCCTCATCGGCCCCAGTATTTT.

As regards this clonotype: Being one base from a much bigger clone, this may be a read error. CDR3 loop: CASSWTSGNLDEQFF. CDR3 sequence (DNA): TGTGCCAGCAGCTGGACTAGCGGGAATTTAGATGAGCAGTTCTTC. The chain uses TRBV7-9 and TRBJ2-1; 12 bases are a match to TRBD2. The V gene end was trimmed by 4 bases and the J gene end by 8 bases; junction bases not matched to a gene: 6. CDR1 and CDR2 from the germline V gene are SEHNR and FQNEAQ (reference sequence). The CDR3 covers 15 residues.

Comments on this clonotype: Given the absence of the conserved phenylalanine or tryptophan at the CDR3 end, a read error is likely. No DNA is shown, since the ends of the CDR3 on it are uncertain; the CDR3 is the one TCRdb lists. The chain has TRBV11-2 and TRBJ2-1. Germline CDR1 SGHAT, CDR2 FQNNGV. Including both end residues, the CDR3 is 14 amino acids long. The CDR3 here is CASSLERDYNEQLI.

The sample holds many counts of this clonotype. CDR3 nucleotides: TGCAGCGTGCCTACGGGGCGGAAGGACGGGGAGCTGTTTTTT. Its protein is CSVPTGRKDGELFF. The gene calls are TRBV29-1 and TRBJ2-2; the D gene could be TRBD1 or TRBD2 (5 bases each). CDR1 SQVTM and CDR2 ANQGSEA come from the germline V gene. V was shortened by 6 bases and J by 7 bases, with 18 bases between the two germline ends. The CDR3 totals 14 residues.

A remark on this clonotype: Mismatch with germline at one junction end may stem from a read error. This chain connects TRBV14 to TRBJ2-1; D possibly corresponds to TRBD2 (5 bases). The V gene's germline CDR1 is SGHDN and CDR2 FVKESK. The CDR3 spans 13 residues. CDR3 loop: CASSQGTVHERFF. For the CDR3, the DNA is TGTGCCAGCAGCCAAGGGACTGTGCATGAGCGGTTCTTC.

This clonotype has ten or more counts. The rearrangement joins TRBV6-5 to TRBJ1-4; D perhaps matches TRBD1 (5 bases). Trimming pared 6 bases from V and 6 bases from J, leaving 14 bases between. CDR3 size: 14 residues. Germline CDR1 MNHEY, CDR2 SVGAGI. In DNA, the CDR3 is TGTGCCAGCAGGGCGGGGGGGGGTGATGAAAAACTGTTTTTT. This sequence encodes CASRAGGGDEKLFF.

About this clonotype: The conserved closing phenylalanine or tryptophan is absent in this CDR3, likely reflecting a read error. The chain couples TRBV20-1 to TRBJ2-1, with D unclear. Germline V gene lookup returns CDR1 DFQATT and CDR2 SNEGSKA (reference sequence). V was cut by 2 bases and J by 5 bases, with 4 bases left in between. This CDR3 is built from 11 residues. The CDR3 loop reads CSARFHNEQFL. In nucleotides, the CDR3 is TGCAGTGCTAGATTTCACAATGAGCAGTTCTTA.

A remark on this clonotype: The germline gene is not matched at one end of the junction; a read error may be the cause. The V call is TRBV7-7, the J call TRBJ2-7; maybe TRBD2 (6 bases). Germline V lookup: CDR1 SSHAT, CDR2 FNYEAQ (reference sequence). The CDR3 contains 14 residues. This CDR3 is CASSLSPGAGEQYF. DNA of the CDR3: TGTGCTAGCAGCTTAAGTCCGGGAGCGGGCGAGCAGTACTTC.

Concerning this clonotype: Because the CDR3 is missing its conserved closing phenylalanine or tryptophan, this is likely a read error. This CDR3 reads CASSESQGAQPQHL. Here the CDR3 DNA reads TGTGCTAGCAGTGAATCGCAGGGGGCTCAGCCCCAGCATCTT. The chain uses TRBV6-1 and TRBJ1-5; the match to TRBD1 covers 8 bases. Germline CDR1 and CDR2: MNHNS and SASEGT. The CDR3 is made up of 14 amino acids.

J is TRBJ2-3 and V is TRBV11-3, with TRBD2 matching over 7 bases. The V and J ends lost 4 bases and 3 bases, in that order; junction bases with no gene match: 10. The CDR3 consists of 16 residues. Germline lookup yields CDR1 SGHNT and CDR2 YENEEA. The chain's CDR3 is CASSWGGGKGTDTQYF. CDR3 bases: TGTGCCAGCAGCTGGGGGGGAGGAAAGGGAACAGATACGCAGTATTTT.

This clonotype was seen more than once but under ten times. The chain links TRBV9 to TRBJ1-3, with D uncertain. V gave up 0 bases and J gave up 4 bases, with 8 bases separating them. Per the germline V gene, CDR1 is SGDLS and CDR2 is YYNGEE. CDR3 length: 14 residues. The DNA of the CDR3 is TGTGCCAGCAGCGTAGGACCGCGGGGAAACACCATATATTTT. Its translation: CASSVGPRGNTIYF.

Of note for this clonotype: No conserved phenylalanine or tryptophan is present at the end of the CDR3, so a read error is the likely explanation. The CDR3 spells CASTSQTSGKQYL. DNA for the CDR3: TGTGCCAGCACCTCGCAGACTAGCGGGAAGCAGTACTTA. The chain uses TRBV7-9 and TRBJ2-7; TRBD2 matches 11 bases. V shed 7 bases and J 8 bases; nucleotides not matched to a gene: 7. Germline V CDR1 and CDR2: SEHNR, FQNEAQ (reference sequence). The CDR3 loop spans 13 amino acids.